This T cell receptor beta chain was sequenced in a study of T cell repertoires in cytomegalovirus infection. CDR1 is SGHVS, CDR2 FQNEAQ, per germline. The ends were cut back, 2 bases at V and 5 bases at J, with 12 bases in the middle. The CDR3 has 15 amino acids. This clonotype has a count of ten or more. Antigen unknown. TCRdb re-derived calls from the reads in MiXCR, one entry per CDR3 protein. The data contain 150,000 to 200,000 distinct CDR3 sequences, over 13% of them singletons. Whole-study findings and limits: HLA-C-restricted CMV-specific TCR beta clonotypes prevailed in the ex vivo response.

The J gene is TRBJ2-2, the V gene TRBV7-8; D not resolved. The clonotype comes from a human donor in good health (CMV status not recorded). Some clones in this sample may be carry-over from other donors' samples. Input material: PBMCs. The CDR3 loop reads CASSLTTHGTGELFF. The CDR3 DNA sequence: TGTGCCAGCAGCTTAACAACCCATGGGACCGGGGAGCTGTTTTTT.